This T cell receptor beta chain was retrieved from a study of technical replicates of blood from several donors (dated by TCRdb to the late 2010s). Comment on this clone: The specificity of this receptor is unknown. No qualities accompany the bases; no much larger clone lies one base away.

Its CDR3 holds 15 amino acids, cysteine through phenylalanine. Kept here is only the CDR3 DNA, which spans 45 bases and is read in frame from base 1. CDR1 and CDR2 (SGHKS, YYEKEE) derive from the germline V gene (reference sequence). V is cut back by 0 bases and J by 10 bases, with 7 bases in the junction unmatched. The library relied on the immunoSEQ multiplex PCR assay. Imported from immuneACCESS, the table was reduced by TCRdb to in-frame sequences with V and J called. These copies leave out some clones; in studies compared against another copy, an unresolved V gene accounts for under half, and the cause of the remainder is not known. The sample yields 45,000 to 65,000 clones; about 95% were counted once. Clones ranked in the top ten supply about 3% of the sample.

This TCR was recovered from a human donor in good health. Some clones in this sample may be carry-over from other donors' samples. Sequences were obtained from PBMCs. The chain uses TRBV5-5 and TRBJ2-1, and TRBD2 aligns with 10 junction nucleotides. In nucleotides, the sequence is TGTGCCAGCAGCTTGGTACTAGCGGGGACACGGGAGCAGTTCTTC. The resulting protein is CASSLVLAGTREQFF.